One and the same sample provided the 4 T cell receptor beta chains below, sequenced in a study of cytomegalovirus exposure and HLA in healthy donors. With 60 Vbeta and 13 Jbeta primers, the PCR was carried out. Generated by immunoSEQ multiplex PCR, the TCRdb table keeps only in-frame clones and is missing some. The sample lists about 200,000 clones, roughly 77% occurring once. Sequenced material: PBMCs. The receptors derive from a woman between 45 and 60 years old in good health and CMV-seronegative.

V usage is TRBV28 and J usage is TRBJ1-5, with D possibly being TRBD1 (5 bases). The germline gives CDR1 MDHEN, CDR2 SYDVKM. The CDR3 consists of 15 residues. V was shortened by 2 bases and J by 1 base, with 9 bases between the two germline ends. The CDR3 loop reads CASSLGGGSNQPQHF. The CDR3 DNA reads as TGTGCCAGCAGTTTAGGCGGGGGGAGCAATCAGCCCCAGCATTTT. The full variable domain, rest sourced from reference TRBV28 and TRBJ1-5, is DVKVTQSSRYLVKRTGEKVFLECVQDMDHENMFWYRQDPGLGLRLIYFSYDVKMKEKGDIPEGYSVSREKKERFSLILESASTNQTSMYLCASSLGGGSNQPQHFGDGTRLSIL.

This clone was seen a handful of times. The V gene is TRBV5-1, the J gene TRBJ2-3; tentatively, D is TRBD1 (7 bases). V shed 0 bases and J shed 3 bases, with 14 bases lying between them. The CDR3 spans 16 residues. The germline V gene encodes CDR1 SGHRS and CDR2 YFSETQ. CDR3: CASSLGVQGGTDTQYF. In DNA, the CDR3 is TGCGCCAGCAGCTTGGGAGTCCAGGGGGGAACAGATACGCAGTATTTT.

The CDR3: CASSHRGGEQYF. The CDR3 DNA reads TGTGCCAGCAGCCACAGGGGGGGCGAGCAGTACTTC. This chain uses TRBV9 with TRBJ2-7; possible D gene TRBD1, 8 bases. V was pared by 4 bases and J by 6 bases, with 11 bases between. The CDR3 covers 12 residues. From germline, CDR1 is SGDLS and CDR2 YYNGEE. Combining the CDR3 with reference TRBV9 and TRBJ2-7 gives the whole variable domain DSGVTQTPKHLITATGQRVTLRCSPRSGDLSVYWYQQSLDQGLQFLIQYYNGEERAKGNILERFSAQQFPDLHSELNLSSLELGDSALYFCASSHRGGEQYFGPGTRLTVT.

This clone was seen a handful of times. CDR3 region: CASSLIPGLPETQYF. For the CDR3, the DNA is TGTGCCAGCAGCTTGATCCCGGGACTACCAGAGACCCAGTACTTC. The genes are TRBV5-8 and TRBJ2-5; 7 nucleotides line up with TRBD2. V was clipped by 1 base and J by 4 bases; unmatched bases: 7. The CDR3 contains 15 residues. Germline V gene sequence: CDR1 SGHTS, CDR2 YDEGEE.